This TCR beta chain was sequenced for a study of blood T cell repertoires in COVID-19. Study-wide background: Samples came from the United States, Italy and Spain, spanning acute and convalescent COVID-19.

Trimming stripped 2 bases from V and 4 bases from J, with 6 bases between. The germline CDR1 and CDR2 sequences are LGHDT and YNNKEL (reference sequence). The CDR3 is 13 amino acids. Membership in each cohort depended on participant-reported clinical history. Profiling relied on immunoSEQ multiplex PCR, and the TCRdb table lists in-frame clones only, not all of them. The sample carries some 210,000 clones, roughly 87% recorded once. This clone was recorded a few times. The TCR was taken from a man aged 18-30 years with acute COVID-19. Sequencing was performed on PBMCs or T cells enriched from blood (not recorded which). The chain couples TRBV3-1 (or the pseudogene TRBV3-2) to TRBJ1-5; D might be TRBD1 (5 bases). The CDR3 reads CASSQQGNQPQHF. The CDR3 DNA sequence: TGTGCCAGCAGCCAACAGGGAAATCAGCCCCAGCATTTT.